Each of the 8 T cell receptor beta chains below was sequenced from the same sample in a study of CD8+CD57+ T cells in acquired aplastic anemia. Genomic DNA constituted the template upon which TCR beta VDJ and CDR3 profiling was performed. TCRdb reprocessed the reads with MiXCR, giving one entry per CDR3 protein. The sample gives roughly 50,000 distinct CDR3 sequences, approximately 72% of which show up once; approximately 34% is in the top ten. Specimen: sorted CD4+, CD8+, or CD8+CD57+ T cells (not recorded which) from PBMCs. These receptors were collected from a human donor in good health, serving as a control.

CDR3 region: CASSQGLAGRRVEQFF. The CDR3 bases are TGTGCCAGCAGCCAAGGACTAGCGGGACGTCGGGTTGAGCAGTTCTTC. V usage is TRBV2 and J usage is TRBJ2-1; 12 bases map to TRBD2. The V gene end was trimmed by 6 bases and the J gene end by 9 bases; junction bases not matched to a gene: 12. CDR1 is SNHLY and CDR2 is FYNNEI in the germline V gene. The length of the CDR3 is 16 residues.

The chain combines TRBV20-1 with TRBJ1-5; perhaps TRBD1 as D (5 bases). The V end lost 4 bases, the J end lost 7 bases, and 17 bases lay between the germline ends. Germline V CDR1 and CDR2: DFQATT, SNEGSKA (reference sequence). CDR3 length: 14 residues. The CDR3 region is CSATQGSRRQPQHF. In DNA form, the CDR3 reads TGCAGTGCTACCCAGGGAAGCCGTCGGCAGCCCCAGCATTTT.

J is TRBJ2-3 and V is TRBV9, with 7 nucleotides matching TRBD1. Germline assignment: CDR1 SGDLS and CDR2 YYNGEE. The CDR3 length is 16 residues. With 0 bases clipped from V and 4 bases from J, the junction kept 8 bases outside the gene matches. This CDR3 reads CASSVAPTGVADTQYF. The CDR3 DNA reads TGTGCCAGCAGCGTAGCTCCTACAGGGGTGGCAGATACGCAGTATTTT.

The V gene is TRBV7-9, the J gene TRBJ2-1; D ambiguous. With 2 bases removed from V and 6 bases from J, the gap between germline ends came to 5 bases. The CDR3 length is 12 residues. Germline-derived CDR1 and CDR2 are SEHNR and FQNEAQ (reference sequence). CDR3 in amino acids: CASSLPSNEQFF. The CDR3 DNA reads TGTGCCAGCAGCTTACCAAGCAATGAGCAGTTCTTC.

A single count supports this clonotype. The J gene is TRBJ2-5, the V gene TRBV25-1; 8 nucleotides agree with TRBD2. CDR3 length equals 17 residues. Losses at the gene ends were 4 bases for V and 1 base for J; bases not matched to a gene: 11. Germline values: CDR1 MGHDK, CDR2 SYGVNS. The CDR3 region is CASSARDREGGQETQYF. CDR3 DNA sequence: TGTGCCAGCAGTGCTAGAGACCGGGAGGGGGGCCAAGAGACCCAGTACTTC. Full variable domain (remainder filled in from reference TRBV25-1 and TRBJ2-5): EADIYQTPRYLVIGTGKKITLECSQTMGHDKMYWYQQDPGMELHLIHYSYGVNSTEKGDLSSESTVSRIRTEHFPLTLESARPSHTSQYLCASSARDREGGQETQYFGPGTRLLVL.

The rearrangement uses TRBV7-2 and TRBJ1-4, with 7 bases that match TRBD1. The CDR3 length is 14 residues. V was clipped by 5 bases and J by 10 bases; unmatched bases: 10. The germline gives CDR1 SGHTA, CDR2 FQGNSA. The DNA for the CDR3 is TGTGCCAGCAGCCCCGGACAGGTTGGGGGAAAACTGTTTTTT. Protein sequence: CASSPGQVGGKLFF.

The chain joins TRBV12-3 or TRBV12-4 to TRBJ2-7, with a tentative D call TRBD2 (6 bases). The CDR3 has 14 residues. The V gene lost 4 bases and the J gene lost 2 bases, with 12 bases spanning the gap. The CDR3 region is CASSSGTSTYEQYF. Here the CDR3 DNA reads TGTGCCAGCAGTTCCGGGACTTCTACCTACGAGCAGTACTTC.

The chain combines TRBV29-1 with TRBJ1-1; a possible D gene is TRBD1 (5 bases). Trimming stripped 7 bases from V and 1 base from J, with 13 bases between. From germline, CDR1 is SQVTM and CDR2 ANQGSEA. The length of the CDR3 is 13 residues. As DNA, the CDR3 is TGCAGCGCCATGTGGGACCGGAACACTGAAGCTTTCTTT. Translated: CSAMWDRNTEAFF.